These 18 T cell receptor beta chains share one sample of origin, sequenced in a study of blood T cell repertoires in COVID-19. Method: immunoSEQ multiplex PCR; TCRdb's copy keeps in-frame clones and lacks some. The table lists approximately 250,000 clones, 88% of them singletons. Sequenced: PBMCs or T cells enriched from blood (not recorded which). These receptors were obtained from a woman aged 30 to 39 who had recovered from COVID-19.

The chain recombines TRBV2 with TRBJ1-1; D possibly corresponds to TRBD1 (6 bases). This CDR3 region has 15 residues. Deletions cut 3 bases from V and 1 base from J, with 12 bases between. CDR1 and CDR2 (germline): SNHLY, FYNNEI. In DNA form, the CDR3 reads TGTGCCAGCAGTGAGGAGCAGGGGAGGAACACTGAAGCTTTCTTT. The encoded protein is CASSEEQGRNTEAFF.

This sequence joins TRBV2 and TRBJ2-5, with D unresolved. V gave up 8 bases and J gave up 0 bases, with 4 bases separating them. The germline V gene encodes CDR1 SNHLY and CDR2 FYNNEI. The CDR3 is 11 amino acids. For the CDR3, the DNA is TGTGCCAGCCGGTACCAAGAGACCCAGTACTTC. Translating it yields CASRYQETQYF.

The V gene is TRBV27, the J gene TRBJ1-6; no clear D gene. The V end was cut by 4 bases, the J end by 13 bases, with 14 bases between. The V gene's germline CDR1 is MNHEY and CDR2 SMNVEV (reference sequence). This CDR3 comprises 13 residues. DNA of the CDR3: TGTGCCAGCAGTTCACATGGCAATCGCCCCCTCCACTTT. Protein product: CASSSHGNRPLHF.

This clone turned up a few times. In DNA form, the CDR3 reads TGTGCCAGCTCACCAGATAGTGGCAGGGTAGAATACGGCTACACCTTC. Its translation: CASSPDSGRVEYGYTF. The V and J genes are TRBV18 and TRBJ1-2; TRBD1 might be the D (5 bases). This CDR3 spans 16 amino acids. Between the trimmed V and J ends, which lost 2 bases and 8 bases, there was a span of 21 bases. Per the germline V gene, CDR1 is KGHSH and CDR2 is LQKENI. The whole variable domain, filled in from reference TRBV18 and TRBJ1-2, reads NAGVMQNPRHLVRRRGQEARLRCSPMKGHSHVYWYRQLPEEGLKFMVYLQKENIIDESGMPKERFSAEFPKEGPSILRIQQVVRGDSAAYFCASSPDSGRVEYGYTFGSGTRLTVV.

The chain joins TRBV24-1 to TRBJ1-3; 7 bases match TRBD1. V lost 1 base to trimming and J lost 4 bases; unmatched junction nucleotides: 3. Germline CDR1 KGHDR, CDR2 SFDVKD. The CDR3 has 15 amino acids. The CDR3 sequence is CATSDLNRGGNTIYF. CDR3 in DNA: TGTGCCACCAGTGATTTAAACAGGGGAGGAAACACCATATATTTT.

J is TRBJ1-5 and V is TRBV27, with a tentative D call TRBD1 (6 bases). The CDR3 contains 16 residues. CDR1 and CDR2 from the germline V gene are MNHEY and SMNVEV (reference sequence). The germline V and J ends were trimmed by 5 bases and 0 bases, with 14 bases remaining between them. CDR3 protein: CASSPIQGYSNQPQHF. The CDR3 nucleotides are TGTGCCAGCAGTCCCATACAGGGTTATAGCAATCAGCCCCAGCATTTT.

This chain links TRBV5-1 with TRBJ1-6; the D gene is possibly TRBD1 (5 bases). This CDR3 region has 14 residues. V gave up 1 base and J gave up 8 bases, with 10 bases separating them. Per germline, CDR1 SGHRS and CDR2 YFSETQ. The CDR3 DNA reads TGCGCCAGCAGCTTGATCCAGGGCGATTCACCCCTCCACTTT. It encodes CASSLIQGDSPLHF.

The rearrangement uses TRBV13 and TRBJ2-7; TRBD2 matches 9 bases. This CDR3 comprises 16 residues. The germline V gene encodes CDR1 PRHDT and CDR2 FYEKMQ (reference sequence). J lost 2 bases, V lost 5 bases, and 10 bases had no gene match. Here the CDR3 reads CASSIGSGGSTYEQYF. The DNA for the CDR3 is TGTGCCAGCAGCATCGGTAGCGGGGGTTCCACCTACGAGCAGTACTTC.

V usage is TRBV7-2 and J usage is TRBJ2-1; perhaps TRBD2 as D (7 bases). V was clipped by 0 bases and J by 8 bases, with 11 bases between them. Germline assignment: CDR1 SGHTA and CDR2 FQGNSA. The CDR3 contains 14 residues. The CDR3 spells CASSLAPGGDEQFF. The CDR3 DNA sequence: TGTGCCAGCAGCTTAGCCCCGGGGGGCGATGAGCAGTTCTTC.

This clone was picked up one time. The gene calls are TRBV2 and TRBJ1-1; D might be TRBD1 (6 bases). V lost 7 bases and J lost 2, with 11 bases in between. CDR3 length equals 13 residues. Germline V gives CDR1 SNHLY, CDR2 FYNNEI. Written as DNA, the CDR3 is TGTGCCAGCAAGTTACAGGGAAACACTGAAGCTTTCTTT. Residues: CASKLQGNTEAFF.

This clone was seen just once. The chain joins TRBV4-1 to TRBJ2-2; TRBD2 agrees at 9 bases. Germline values: CDR1 MGHRA, CDR2 YSYEKL. V trimming: 8 bases; J trimming: 6 bases; junction bases outside the gene matches: 13. This CDR3 has 16 residues. CDR3 protein: CASSPGSGRLAGELFF. CDR3 in DNA: TGCGCCAGCTCCCCAGGGAGCGGGAGGTTGGCCGGGGAGCTGTTTTTT.

The genes are TRBV27 and TRBJ2-7, with a weak D call TRBD1 (6 bases). Looked up from germline, CDR1 is MNHEY and CDR2 is SMNVEV (reference sequence). V lost 2 bases and J lost 6, with 11 bases in between. This CDR3 region has 13 residues. CDR3 sequence: CASSLIQGSEQYF. The CDR3 region has the DNA TGTGCCAGCAGTTTAATACAGGGTTCCGAGCAGTACTTC.

The chain couples TRBV10-3 to TRBJ1-1; 9 bases are a match to TRBD1. V gave up 3 bases and J gave up 5 bases; unmatched junction bases: 4. The germline gives CDR1 ENHRY, CDR2 SYGVKD. The CDR3 is made up of 14 amino acids. The CDR3 reads CAISDHRGPTEAFF. The CDR3 nucleotides read TGTGCCATCAGTGACCACAGGGGGCCAACTGAAGCTTTCTTT.

This clone was recorded once. The rearrangement joins TRBV28 to TRBJ1-6; D remains unclear. The CDR3 runs 12 residues. Trimming took off 9 bases at V and 14 bases at J, with 17 bases between the two ends. Germline assignment: CDR1 MDHEN and CDR2 SYDVKM. CDR3 region: CASRPLTASLHF. CDR3 coding DNA: TGTGCCAGTCGACCCCTAACAGCATCCCTCCACTTT. The variable domain in full, completed from reference TRBV28 and TRBJ1-6, reads DVKVTQSSRYLVKRTGEKVFLECVQDMDHENMFWYRQDPGLGLRLIYFSYDVKMKEKGDIPEGYSVSREKKERFSLILESASTNQTSMYLCASRPLTASLHFGNGTRLTVT.

The chain employs TRBV11-2 and TRBJ2-1; D remains unclear. Trimming took 2 bases from V and 5 from J, leaving 16 bases between them. Germline-derived CDR1 and CDR2 are SGHAT and FQNNGV. The CDR3 extends over 16 amino acids. CDR3 in DNA: TGTGCCAGCAGCTTACGGGTTGGCGTAAGAGACAATGAGCAGTTCTTC. Translated, it gives CASSLRVGVRDNEQFF.

The rearrangement joins TRBV28 to TRBJ1-2, with D possibly matching TRBD1 (5 bases). Germline loops: CDR1 MDHEN, CDR2 SYDVKM. The V and J ends lost 8 bases and 8 bases respectively, with 21 bases between them. CDR3 size: 14 residues. The CDR3 spells CASCPSGGDKGYTF. In nucleotides, the CDR3 is TGTGCCAGCTGTCCTTCGGGGGGAGATAAGGGCTACACCTTC.

The rearrangement joins TRBV2 to TRBJ2-5, with 8 bases identical to TRBD2. Per the germline V gene, CDR1 is SNHLY and CDR2 is FYNNEI. V lost 6 bases and J lost 4; bases outside the gene matches: 7. The CDR3 spans 14 residues. In nucleotides, the CDR3 is TGTGCCAGCAGAGGGACTAGATGGTCAGAGACCCAGTACTTC. Its protein is CASRGTRWSETQYF. The entire variable domain, with the rest obtained from reference TRBV2 and TRBJ2-5, is as follows: EPEVTQTPSHQVTQMGQEVILRCVPISNHLYFYWYRQILGQKVEFLVSFYNNEISEKSEIFDDQFSVERPDGSNFTLKIRSTKLEDSAMYFCASRGTRWSETQYFGPGTRLLVL.

The chain recombines TRBV9 with TRBJ1-2; no clear D gene. The CDR3 consists of 15 residues. V lost 0 bases, J lost 4 bases, and 13 bases lay in between. Germline-derived CDR1 and CDR2 are SGDLS and YYNGEE. DNA for the CDR3: TGTGCCAGCAGCGTAGGTATGGAGGGTACCTATGGCTACACCTTC. It yields the protein CASSVGMEGTYGYTF.